The next 3 T cell receptor beta chains were all read from a single sample in a study of cytomegalovirus exposure and HLA in healthy donors. The study ran its PCR with 60 Vbeta and 13 Jbeta primers. Repertoires were generated with immunoSEQ multiplex PCR, while TCRdb's copy carries only in-frame clones and drops some. The table includes 100,000 to 150,000 clones, 60% to 85% detected once. Sequencing was performed on PBMCs. The receptors were sampled from a woman aged 40 to 49 in good health and CMV-seronegative.

This clone was counted once. CDR3 loop: CAISESNRMEGEQYF. The CDR3 DNA reads as TGTGCCATCAGTGAGTCGAACAGGATGGAGGGCGAGCAGTACTTC. The chain links TRBV10-3 to TRBJ2-7; D possibly corresponds to TRBD2 (6 bases). V lost 0 bases and J lost 6, with 15 bases in between. The length of the CDR3 is 15 residues. Germline values: CDR1 ENHRY, CDR2 SYGVKD.

This clone was recorded only once. The CDR3 nucleotides are TGTGCCAGCAGCTCCGTCACCCGGGAGCAGTACTTC. It translates to CASSSVTREQYF. J is TRBJ2-7 and V is TRBV13; no definite D call. The germline V gene encodes CDR1 PRHDT and CDR2 FYEKMQ (reference sequence). V lost 4 bases to trimming and J lost 7 bases, with 11 bases between them. The CDR3 contains 12 residues.

The chain uses TRBV9 and TRBJ1-1; D unclear. Germline CDR1 reads SGDLS; CDR2 reads YYNGEE. The CDR3 sequence is 15 residues long. Between the trimmed V and J ends, which lost 0 bases and 0 bases, there was a span of 9 bases. CDR3 nucleotide sequence: TGTGCCAGCAGCGTAGCTACAGACATGAACACTGAAGCTTTCTTT. Its protein is CASSVATDMNTEAFF.